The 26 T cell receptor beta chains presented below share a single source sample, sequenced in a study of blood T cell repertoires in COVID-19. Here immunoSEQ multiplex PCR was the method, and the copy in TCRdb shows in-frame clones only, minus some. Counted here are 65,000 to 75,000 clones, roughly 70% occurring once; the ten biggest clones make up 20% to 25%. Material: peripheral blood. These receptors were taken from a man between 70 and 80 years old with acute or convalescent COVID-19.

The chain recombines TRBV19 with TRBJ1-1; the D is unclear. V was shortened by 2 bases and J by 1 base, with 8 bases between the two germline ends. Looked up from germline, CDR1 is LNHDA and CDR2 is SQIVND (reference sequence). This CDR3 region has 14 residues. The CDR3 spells CASSIRYGNTEAFF. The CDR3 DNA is TGTGCCAGTAGTATACGATACGGGAACACTGAAGCTTTCTTT.

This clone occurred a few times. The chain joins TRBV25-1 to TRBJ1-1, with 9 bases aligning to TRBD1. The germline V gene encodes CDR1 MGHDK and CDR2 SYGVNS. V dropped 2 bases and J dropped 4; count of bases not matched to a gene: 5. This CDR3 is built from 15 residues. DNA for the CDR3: TGTGCCAGCAGTGAACAAAGGGACAGGGCCACTGAAGCTTTCTTT. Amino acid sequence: CASSEQRDRATEAFF.

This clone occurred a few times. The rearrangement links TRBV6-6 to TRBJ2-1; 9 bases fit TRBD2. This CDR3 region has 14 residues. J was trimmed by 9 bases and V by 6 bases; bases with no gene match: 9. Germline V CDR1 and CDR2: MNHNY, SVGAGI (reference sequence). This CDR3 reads CASRPGLAITEQFF. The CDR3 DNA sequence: TGTGCCAGCAGACCGGGACTAGCCATTACTGAGCAGTTCTTC.

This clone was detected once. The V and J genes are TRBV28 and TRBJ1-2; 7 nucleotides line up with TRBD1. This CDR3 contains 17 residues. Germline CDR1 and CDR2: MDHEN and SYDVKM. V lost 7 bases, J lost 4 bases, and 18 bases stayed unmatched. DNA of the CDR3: TGTGCCAGCAAACCCGGGACAGCCTCCATATCGCGCTATGGCTACACCTTC. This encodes CASKPGTASISRYGYTF.

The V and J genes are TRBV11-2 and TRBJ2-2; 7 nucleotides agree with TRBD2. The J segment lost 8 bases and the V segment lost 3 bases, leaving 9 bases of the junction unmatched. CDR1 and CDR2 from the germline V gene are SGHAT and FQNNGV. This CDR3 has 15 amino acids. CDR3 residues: CASSFGLGGTGELFF. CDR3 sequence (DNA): TGTGCCAGCAGCTTTGGACTAGGAGGGACTGGGGAGCTGTTTTTT.

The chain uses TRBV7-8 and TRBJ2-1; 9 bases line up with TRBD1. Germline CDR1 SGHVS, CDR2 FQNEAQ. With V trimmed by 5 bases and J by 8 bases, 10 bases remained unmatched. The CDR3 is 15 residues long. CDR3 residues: CASSHHPGQGDEQFF. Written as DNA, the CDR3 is TGTGCCAGCAGCCACCACCCGGGACAGGGCGATGAGCAGTTCTTC.

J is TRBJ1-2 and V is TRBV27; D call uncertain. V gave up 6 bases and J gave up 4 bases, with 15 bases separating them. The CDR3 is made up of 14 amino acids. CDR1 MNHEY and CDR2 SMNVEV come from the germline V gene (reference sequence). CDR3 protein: CASSPTGSFYGYTF. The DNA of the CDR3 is TGTGCCAGCAGCCCGACGGGGAGCTTCTATGGCTACACCTTC.

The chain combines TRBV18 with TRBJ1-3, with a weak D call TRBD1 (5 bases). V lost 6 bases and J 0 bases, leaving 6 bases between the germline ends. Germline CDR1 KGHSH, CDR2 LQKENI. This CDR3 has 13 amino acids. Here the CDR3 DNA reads TGTGCCAGCTCTCAGGGCTCTGGAAACACCATATATTTT. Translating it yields CASSQGSGNTIYF.

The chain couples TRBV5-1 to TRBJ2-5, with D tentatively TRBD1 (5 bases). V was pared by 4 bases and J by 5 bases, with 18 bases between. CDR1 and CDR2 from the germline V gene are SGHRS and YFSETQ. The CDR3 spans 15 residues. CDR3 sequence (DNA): TGCGCCAGCAGCCAACAGGTGGGGTTTTGGGAGACCCAGTACTTC. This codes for CASSQQVGFWETQYF. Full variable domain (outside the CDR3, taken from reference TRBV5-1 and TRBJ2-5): KAGVTQTPRYLIKTRGQQVTLSCSPISGHRSVSWYQQTPGQGLQFLFEYFSETQRNKGNFPGRFSGRQFSNSRSEMNVSTLELGDSALYLCASSQQVGFWETQYFGPGTRLLVL.

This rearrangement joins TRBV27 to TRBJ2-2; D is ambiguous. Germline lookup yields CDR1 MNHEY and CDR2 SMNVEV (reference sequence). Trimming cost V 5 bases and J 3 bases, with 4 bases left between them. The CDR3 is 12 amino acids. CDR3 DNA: TGTGCCAGCAGTCGGGACACCGGGGAGCTGTTTTTT. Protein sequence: CASSRDTGELFF.

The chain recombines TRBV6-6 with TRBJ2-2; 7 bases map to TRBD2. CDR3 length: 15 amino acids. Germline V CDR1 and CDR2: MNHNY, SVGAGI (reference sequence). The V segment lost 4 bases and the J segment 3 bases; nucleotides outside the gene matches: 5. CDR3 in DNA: TGTGCCAGCAGTTCCGAAGGGAGGGACACCGGGGAGCTGTTTTTT. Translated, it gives CASSSEGRDTGELFF.

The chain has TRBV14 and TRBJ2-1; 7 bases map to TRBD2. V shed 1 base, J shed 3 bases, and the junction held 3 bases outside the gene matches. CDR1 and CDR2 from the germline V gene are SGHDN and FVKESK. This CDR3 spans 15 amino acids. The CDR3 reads CASSQGGSFYNEQFF. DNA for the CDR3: TGTGCCAGCAGCCAAGGCGGGAGTTTCTACAATGAGCAGTTCTTC. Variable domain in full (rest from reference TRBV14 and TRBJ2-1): EAGVTQFPSHSVIEKGQTVTLRCDPISGHDNLYWYRRVMGKEIKFLLHFVKESKQDESGMPNNRFLAERTGGTYSTLKVQPAELEDSGVYFCASSQGGSFYNEQFFGPGTRLTVL.

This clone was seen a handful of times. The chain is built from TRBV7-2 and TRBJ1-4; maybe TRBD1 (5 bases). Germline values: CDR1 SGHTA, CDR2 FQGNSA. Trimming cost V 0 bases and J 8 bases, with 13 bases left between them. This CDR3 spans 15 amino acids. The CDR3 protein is CASSLASQEGEKLFF. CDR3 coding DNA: TGTGCCAGCAGCTTAGCGTCGCAGGAGGGGGAAAAACTGTTTTTT.

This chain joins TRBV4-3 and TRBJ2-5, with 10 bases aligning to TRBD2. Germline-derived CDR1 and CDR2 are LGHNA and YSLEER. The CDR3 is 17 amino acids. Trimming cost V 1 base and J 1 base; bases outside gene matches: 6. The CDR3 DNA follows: TGCGCCAGCAGCCAAGGGAGCGGGAGGGTCCTCCAAGAGACCCAGTACTTC. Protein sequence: CASSQGSGRVLQETQYF.

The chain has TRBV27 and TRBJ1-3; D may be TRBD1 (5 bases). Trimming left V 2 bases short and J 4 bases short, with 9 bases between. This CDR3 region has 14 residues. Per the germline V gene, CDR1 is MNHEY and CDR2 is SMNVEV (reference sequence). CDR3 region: CASSLVGVGNTIYF. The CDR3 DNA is TGTGCCAGCAGTTTAGTAGGGGTCGGAAACACCATATATTTT.

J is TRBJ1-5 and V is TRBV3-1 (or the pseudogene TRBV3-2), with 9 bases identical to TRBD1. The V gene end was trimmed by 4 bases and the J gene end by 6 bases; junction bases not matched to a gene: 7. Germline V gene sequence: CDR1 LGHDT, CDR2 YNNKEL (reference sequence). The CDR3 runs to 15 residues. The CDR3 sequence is CASSPSGTGSQPQHF. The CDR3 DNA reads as TGTGCCAGCAGCCCCTCCGGGACAGGGTCTCAGCCCCAGCATTTT.

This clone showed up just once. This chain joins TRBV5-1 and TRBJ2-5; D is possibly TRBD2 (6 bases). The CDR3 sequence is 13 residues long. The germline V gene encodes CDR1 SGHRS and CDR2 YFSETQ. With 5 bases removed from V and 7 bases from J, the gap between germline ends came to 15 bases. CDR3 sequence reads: CASRATAEGTQYF. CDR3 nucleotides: TGCGCCAGCAGGGCTACCGCGGAGGGGACCCAGTACTTC.

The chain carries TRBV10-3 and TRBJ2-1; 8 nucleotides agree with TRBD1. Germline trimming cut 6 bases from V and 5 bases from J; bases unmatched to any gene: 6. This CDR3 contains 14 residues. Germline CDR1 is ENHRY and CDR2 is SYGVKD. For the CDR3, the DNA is TGTGCCATCAGCCCCGGGACAGGCCACAATGAGCAGTTCTTC. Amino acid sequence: CAISPGTGHNEQFF.

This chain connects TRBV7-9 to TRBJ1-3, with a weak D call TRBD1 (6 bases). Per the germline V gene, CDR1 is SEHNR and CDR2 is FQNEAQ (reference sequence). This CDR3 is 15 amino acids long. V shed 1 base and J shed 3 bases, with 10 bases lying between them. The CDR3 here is CASSLDRVFGNTIYF. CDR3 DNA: TGTGCCAGCAGCTTAGACAGGGTCTTTGGAAACACCATATATTTT.

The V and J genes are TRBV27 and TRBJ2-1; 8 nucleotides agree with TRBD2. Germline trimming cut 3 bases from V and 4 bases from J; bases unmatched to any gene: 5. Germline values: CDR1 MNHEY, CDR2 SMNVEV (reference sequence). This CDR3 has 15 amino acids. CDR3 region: CASSFYSGKYNEQFF. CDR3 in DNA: TGTGCCAGCAGTTTCTATAGCGGGAAATACAATGAGCAGTTCTTC.

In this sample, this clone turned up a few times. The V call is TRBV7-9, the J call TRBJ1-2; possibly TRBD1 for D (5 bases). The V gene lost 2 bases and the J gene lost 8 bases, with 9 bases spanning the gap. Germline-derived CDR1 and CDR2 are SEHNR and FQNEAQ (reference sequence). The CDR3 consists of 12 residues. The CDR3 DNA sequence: TGTGCCAGCAGCTTACCAGGGCAGGGCTACACCTTC. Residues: CASSLPGQGYTF.

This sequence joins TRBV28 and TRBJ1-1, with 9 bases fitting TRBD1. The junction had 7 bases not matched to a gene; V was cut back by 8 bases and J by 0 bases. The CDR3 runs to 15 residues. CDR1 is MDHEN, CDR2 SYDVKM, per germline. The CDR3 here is CASPPTGGMNTEAFF. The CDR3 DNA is TGTGCCAGCCCGCCGACAGGGGGAATGAACACTGAAGCTTTCTTT.

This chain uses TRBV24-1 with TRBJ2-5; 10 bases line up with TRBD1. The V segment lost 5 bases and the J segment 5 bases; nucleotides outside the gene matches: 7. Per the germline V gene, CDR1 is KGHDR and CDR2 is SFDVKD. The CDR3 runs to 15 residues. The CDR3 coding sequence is TGTGCCACCAGTGGGGGACAGGGGAAAACGGAGACCCAGTACTTC. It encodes CATSGGQGKTETQYF.

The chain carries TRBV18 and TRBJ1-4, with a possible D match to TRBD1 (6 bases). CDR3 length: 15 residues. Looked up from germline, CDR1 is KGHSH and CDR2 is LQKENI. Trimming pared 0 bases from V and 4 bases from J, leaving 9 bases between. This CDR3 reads CASSPPGTYNEKLFF. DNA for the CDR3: TGTGCCAGCTCACCACCGGGGACATATAATGAAAAACTGTTTTTT.

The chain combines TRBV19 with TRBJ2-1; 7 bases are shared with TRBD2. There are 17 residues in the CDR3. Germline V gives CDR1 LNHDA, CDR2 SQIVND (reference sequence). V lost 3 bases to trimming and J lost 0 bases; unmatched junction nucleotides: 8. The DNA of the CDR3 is TGTGCCAGTAGTATCCCCGCTAGCGGCCCCTCCTACAATGAGCAGTTCTTC. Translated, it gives CASSIPASGPSYNEQFF. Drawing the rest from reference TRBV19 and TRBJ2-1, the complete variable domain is DGGITQSPKYLFRKEGQNVTLSCEQNLNHDAMYWYRQDPGQGLRLIYYSQIVNDFQKGDIAEGYSVSREKKESFPLTVTSAQKNPTAFYLCASSIPASGPSYNEQFFGPGTRLTVL.

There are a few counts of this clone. The CDR3: CASGLVLTSDTGELFF. The CDR3 region has the DNA TGTGCTAGTGGTTTGGTACTGACTAGCGATACCGGGGAGCTGTTTTTT. The V and J genes are TRBV12-5 and TRBJ2-2; 8 positions agree with TRBD2. The CDR3 is 16 amino acids. The ends lost 0 bases at V and 5 bases at J; junction bases unmatched: 5. Looked up from germline, CDR1 is LGHNT and CDR2 is FRNRAP.